This T cell receptor beta chain stems from a study of shared clonotypes between healthy human individuals. Source study methods: ImmunoSEQ output held junction-only sequences without quality scores, so filtering differed. Sequenced by immunoSEQ multiplex PCR; TCRdb stores in-frame clones only, minus some. V, J and clone size reflect that table, while D and trimming were determined from the DNA. This table has over a million clones, about 96% appearing once. On this clone: The antigen is not known.

Findings of the study overall: Across subsets, estimated richness was generally greater for naive than for memory populations. Rarefaction gave evidence that sorted-subset sequencing remained incomplete despite large depth.

Germline values: CDR1 SGHNT, CDR2 YENEEA. J lost 0 bases, V lost 0 bases, and 11 bases had no gene match. There are 19 residues in the CDR3. The source is a man younger than 45 in good health. V gene TRBV11-3 combines with J gene TRBJ1-5; TRBD1 aligns across 7 bases. Sequenced: naive CD4+ T cells sorted from blood. Regarding subset: CD45RA+ positively selected. This chain's CDR3 is CASSLEWRDSQYSNQPQHF. CDR3 sequence (DNA): TGTGCCAGCAGCTTAGAGTGGCGGGACAGCCAATATAGCAATCAGCCCCAGCATTTT.